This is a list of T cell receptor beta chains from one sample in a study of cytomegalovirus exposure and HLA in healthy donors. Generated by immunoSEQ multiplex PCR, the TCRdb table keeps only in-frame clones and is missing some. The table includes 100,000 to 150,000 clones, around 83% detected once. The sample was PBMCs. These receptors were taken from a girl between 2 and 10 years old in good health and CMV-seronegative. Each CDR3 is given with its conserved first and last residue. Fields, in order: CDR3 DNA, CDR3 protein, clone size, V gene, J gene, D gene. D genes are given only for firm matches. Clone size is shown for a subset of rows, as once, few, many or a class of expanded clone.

TGTGCCAGCAGCCAAGGATCTAGCGGGAGTTGGTACGAGCAGTACTTC	CASSQGSSGSWYEQYF	-	TRBV4-2	TRBJ2-7	TRBD2
TGTGCCAGCAGCCCCTACGAAAAGGGGGAGCAGTTCTTC	CASSPYEKGEQFF	-	TRBV14	TRBJ2-1	-
TGTGCTAGTGGGGATGGCGGGCCGGGGAGCACAGATACGCAGTATTTT	CASGDGGPGSTDTQYF	few	TRBV12-5	TRBJ2-3	-
TGCAGCGTCAAACAGGGGTCGGAATCACCCCTCCACTTT	CSVKQGSESPLHF	few	TRBV29-1	TRBJ1-6	TRBD1
TGTGCCAGCAGCGTCGCTACTAGCTCCTACGAGCAGTACTTC	CASSVATSSYEQYF	-	TRBV9	TRBJ2-7	-
TGTGCCAGCTACGACAGGGGGACGAATGAGCAGTTCTTC	CASYDRGTNEQFF	-	TRBV7-9	TRBJ2-1	TRBD1
TGTGCCAGCAGCACACACGGGGGGACTAGCACAGATACGCAGTATTTT	CASSTHGGTSTDTQYF	-	TRBV7-2	TRBJ2-3	TRBD2
TGCGCCAGCAGCTCGGGGGGGACGGGGGCCAAAAACATTCAGTACTTC	CASSSGGTGAKNIQYF	-	TRBV5-1	TRBJ2-4	TRBD2
TGTGCCAGCAGTGAATGGACTAACTACGAGCAGTACTTC	CASSEWTNYEQYF	-	TRBV25-1	TRBJ2-7	-
TGTGCCAGCAGCATCACAGGGGGCGCCTACAATGAGCAGTTCTTC	CASSITGGAYNEQFF	-	TRBV11-2	TRBJ2-1	TRBD1
TGTGCCAGCAGTTACTCTCCAGTGGAGACCCAGTACTTC	CASSYSPVETQYF	-	TRBV6-5	TRBJ2-5	-
TGCGCCAGCAGCTCATTCGGGGACAATGAGCAGTTCTTC	CASSSFGDNEQFF	-	TRBV4-3	TRBJ2-1	-
TGTGCCTGGACCTCCGGACTGAGCTACGAGCAGTACTTC	CAWTSGLSYEQYF	-	TRBV30	TRBJ2-7	-
TGTGCCAGCAGCCCGGTCCCGCAGCGGTTCGGGGAGCTGTTTTTT	CASSPVPQRFGELFF	once	TRBV28	TRBJ2-2	-
TGTGCCTGGAGTCCGCGCCGGGACTATGGCTACACCTTC	CAWSPRRDYGYTF	-	TRBV30	TRBJ1-2	-
TGTGCCAGCAGCCCCACGAGTGGTCCCTACAATGAGCAGTTCTTC	CASSPTSGPYNEQFF	-	TRBV7-2	TRBJ2-1	-
TGCGCCAGCAGCCCGGTCGCAGGGCCTCCCTACGAGCAGTACTTC	CASSPVAGPPYEQYF	-	TRBV5-1	TRBJ2-7	-
TGTGCTAGTGGACGCGGAGTAACCGACTACAATGAGCAGTTCTTC	CASGRGVTDYNEQFF	few	TRBV12-5	TRBJ2-1	-
TGTGCCAGCAGCTTAGTAGGGGTCAGACAAGAGACCCAGTACTTC	CASSLVGVRQETQYF	-	TRBV7-9	TRBJ2-5	-
TGCGCCAGCAGCTCATTACCTAGGGGAAGCTCCTACGAGCAGTACTTC	CASSSLPRGSSYEQYF	-	TRBV4-1	TRBJ2-7	-
TGTGCCACCAGCAGAGATACCAATAGCGAGACCCAGTACTTC	CATSRDTNSETQYF	-	TRBV15	TRBJ2-5	-
TGTGCCAGCTCAGCGGGGCTTTACGAGCAGTACTTC	CASSAGLYEQYF	-	TRBV18	TRBJ2-7	-
TGTGCCAGCAGTTTAGGACTAGCGAGGGCCTACAATGAGCAGTTCTTC	CASSLGLARAYNEQFF	-	TRBV27	TRBJ2-1	TRBD2
TGTGCCAGTAGTATAGTTCCGGGACTAGCGGGGGGAAAGCATTCCTACAATGAGCAGTTCTTC	CASSIVPGLAGGKHSYNEQFF	-	TRBV19	TRBJ2-1	TRBD2
TGTGCCAGCAGCGATGCGGGAGTTGTCACAGATACGCAGTATTTT	CASSDAGVVTDTQYF	-	TRBV9	TRBJ2-3	TRBD2
TGCGCCAGCAGCTTGTGGACTCCCGGTCAAGAGACCCAGTACTTC	CASSLWTPGQETQYF	-	TRBV5-1	TRBJ2-5	-
TGTGCCATCAGTGTCTCGGGGGGATGGAACACTGAAGCTTTCTTT	CAISVSGGWNTEAFF	few	TRBV10-3	TRBJ1-1	-
TGTGCCAGCAGTTTTGGGACAGGGGTTACTGAAGCTTTCTTT	CASSFGTGVTEAFF	-	TRBV27	TRBJ1-1	TRBD1
TGCGCCAGCAGCTTGTTTACTAGCGCGGACGCCATAGATACGCAGTATTTT	CASSLFTSADAIDTQYF	-	TRBV5-1	TRBJ2-3	TRBD2